The next 8 T cell receptor beta chains were all read from a single sample in a study of vaccination and CD4 T cells after COVID-19. The treatment is: roughly ten-day PBMC culture with coronavirus spike peptide pools or control peptides (ViraFEST assay). Those CD4+ T cells from the unexposed donor predate the COVID-19 pandemic (2011-2018). Cultured CD4+ T cell DNA underwent sequencing with the Oncomine TCR Beta short-read assay. TCRdb re-derived calls from the PCR reads in MiXCR, one entry per CDR3 protein. The sample carries 4,500 to 6,000 distinct CDR3 sequences, 39% recorded once. These receptors have no known antigen. The sequenced sample was CD4+ T cells from blood, cultured in vitro. The receptors originated from a human donor in good health.

The chain joins TRBV20-1 to TRBJ1-1; a possible D gene is TRBD1 (6 bases). The length of the CDR3 is 14 residues. Germline CDR1 DFQATT, CDR2 SNEGSKA (reference sequence). V lost 6 bases and J 3 bases, leaving 17 bases between the germline ends. For the CDR3, the DNA is TGCAGTGCAACTTCGGGGGGGGCCGACACTGAAGCTTTCTTT. Its translation: CSATSGGADTEAFF.

The chain carries TRBV6-1 and TRBJ2-6; D might be TRBD2 (6 bases). Germline lookup yields CDR1 MNHNS and CDR2 SASEGT. The germline V and J ends were trimmed by 8 bases and 0 bases, with 8 bases remaining between them. This CDR3 has 14 residues. The CDR3 nucleotides are TGTGCCAGCGGGGGACTCTCTGGGGCCAACGTCCTGACTTTC. Its translation: CASGGLSGANVLTF.

The chain uses TRBV6-2 or TRBV6-3 and TRBJ1-5, with unresolved D. Germline V gene data show CDR1 as MNHEY and CDR2 as SVGEGT. V lost 2 bases and J lost 0, with 8 bases in between. This CDR3 is 15 amino acids long. Here the CDR3 reads CASSYIGSSNQPQHF. The CDR3, as DNA: TGTGCCAGCAGTTACATAGGATCTAGCAATCAGCCCCAGCATTTT.

The CDR3 DNA sequence: TGCAGTGCTAGCGGGGGGCCGAACACCGGGGAGCTGTTTTTT. Amino acid sequence: CSASGGPNTGELFF. The rearrangement links TRBV20-1 to TRBJ2-2; TRBD2 might be the D (7 bases). Trimming removed 3 bases from V and 0 bases from J, with 8 bases in between. The CDR3 has 14 residues. Germline CDR1 DFQATT, CDR2 SNEGSKA (reference sequence).

This chain connects TRBV12-3 or TRBV12-4 to TRBJ2-5, with D possibly TRBD1 on 5 matching bases. Between the trimmed V and J ends, which lost 7 bases and 6 bases, there was a span of 15 bases. The CDR3 runs 13 residues. The CDR3 loop reads CASTSRTQKTQYF. The CDR3 DNA follows: TGTGCCAGCACCTCGAGGACACAAAAGACCCAGTACTTC.

The chain recombines TRBV27 with TRBJ1-2, with D perhaps matching TRBD1 (5 bases). There are 16 residues in the CDR3. Trimming shortened V by 5 bases and J by 1 base, and 17 bases separated the two germline ends. Germline CDR1 MNHEY, CDR2 SMNVEV (reference sequence). The CDR3 DNA follows: TGTGCCAGCAGTCCCCAGGGTATCGGGGTTAACTATGGCTACACCTTC. As protein: CASSPQGIGVNYGYTF.

The chain links TRBV2 to TRBJ2-4; D may be TRBD1 (5 bases). In germline, CDR1 is SNHLY, CDR2 FYNNEI. The CDR3 is 12 amino acids. V shed 1 base and J shed 9 bases, with 7 bases lying between them. The CDR3 DNA follows: TGTGCCAGCAGTGAAGAGGGGATCATTCAGTACTTC. This codes for CASSEEGIIQYF.

This clonotype was counted once. V and J are TRBV7-8 and TRBJ2-1; TRBD2 aligns across 8 bases. This CDR3 region has 15 residues. V shed 5 bases, J shed 2 bases, and the junction held 5 bases outside the gene matches. CDR1 and CDR2 (germline): SGHVS, FQNEAQ. CDR3 coding DNA: TGTGCCAGCAGCGTTAGCGGGGCGACCTACAATGAGCAGTTCTTC. This gives the protein CASSVSGATYNEQFF.